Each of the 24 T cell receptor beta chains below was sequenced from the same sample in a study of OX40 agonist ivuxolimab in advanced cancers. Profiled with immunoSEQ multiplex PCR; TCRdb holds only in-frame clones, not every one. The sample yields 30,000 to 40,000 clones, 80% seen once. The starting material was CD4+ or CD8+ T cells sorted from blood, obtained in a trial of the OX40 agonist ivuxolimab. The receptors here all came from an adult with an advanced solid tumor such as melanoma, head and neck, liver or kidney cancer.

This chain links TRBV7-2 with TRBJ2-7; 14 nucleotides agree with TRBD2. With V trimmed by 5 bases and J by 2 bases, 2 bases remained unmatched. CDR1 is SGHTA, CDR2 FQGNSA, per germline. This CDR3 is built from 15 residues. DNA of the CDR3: TGTGCCAGCAGCAAGACTAGCGGGGGGGCCTACGAGCAGTACTTC. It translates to CASSKTSGGAYEQYF.

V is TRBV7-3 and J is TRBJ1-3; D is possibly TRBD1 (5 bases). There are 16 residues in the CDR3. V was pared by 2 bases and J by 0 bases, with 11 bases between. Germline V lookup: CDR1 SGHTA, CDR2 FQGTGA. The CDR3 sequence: CASSLYIQVSGNTIYF. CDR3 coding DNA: TGTGCCAGCAGCTTATATATACAGGTCTCTGGAAACACCATATATTTT.

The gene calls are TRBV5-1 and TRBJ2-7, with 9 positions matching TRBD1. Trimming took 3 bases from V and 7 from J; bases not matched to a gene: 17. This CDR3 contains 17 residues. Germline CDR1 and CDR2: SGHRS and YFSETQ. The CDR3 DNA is TGCGCCAGCAGCTCCTCCGGGACAGGGAGCGCCTCGGGTGAGCAGTACTTC. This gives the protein CASSSSGTGSASGEQYF.

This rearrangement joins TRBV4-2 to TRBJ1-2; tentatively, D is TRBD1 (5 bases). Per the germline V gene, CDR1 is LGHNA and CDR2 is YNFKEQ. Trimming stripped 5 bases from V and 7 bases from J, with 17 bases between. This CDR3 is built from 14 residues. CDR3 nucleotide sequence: TGTGCCAGCAGCAACCGGGGTGGGGGAGGTGGCTACACCTTC. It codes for CASSNRGGGGGYTF.

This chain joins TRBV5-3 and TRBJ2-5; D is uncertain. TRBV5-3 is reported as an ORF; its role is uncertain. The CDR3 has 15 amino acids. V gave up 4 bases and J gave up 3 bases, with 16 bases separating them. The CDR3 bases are TGTGCCAGAAGCCAGTCGACTCCGCATAAAGAGACCCAGTACTTC. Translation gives CARSQSTPHKETQYF.

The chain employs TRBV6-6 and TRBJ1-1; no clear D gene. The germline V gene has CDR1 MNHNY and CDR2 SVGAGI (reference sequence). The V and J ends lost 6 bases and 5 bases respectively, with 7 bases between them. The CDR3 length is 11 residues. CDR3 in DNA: TGTGCCAGCAGGAGGGAGACTGAAGCTTTCTTT. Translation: CASRRETEAFF.

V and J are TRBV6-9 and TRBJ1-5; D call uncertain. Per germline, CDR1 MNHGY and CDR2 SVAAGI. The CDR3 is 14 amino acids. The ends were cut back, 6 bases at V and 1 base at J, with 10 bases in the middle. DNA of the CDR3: TGTGCCAGCAGACCCGACATCAGCAATCAGCCCCAGCATTTT. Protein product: CASRPDISNQPQHF.

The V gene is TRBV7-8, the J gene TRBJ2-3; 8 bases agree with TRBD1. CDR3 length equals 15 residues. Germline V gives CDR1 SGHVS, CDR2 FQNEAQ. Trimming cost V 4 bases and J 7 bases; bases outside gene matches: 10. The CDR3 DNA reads TGTGCCAGCAGCTCCGGACAGGGTGGGGGAAATACGCAGTATTTT. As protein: CASSSGQGGGNTQYF.

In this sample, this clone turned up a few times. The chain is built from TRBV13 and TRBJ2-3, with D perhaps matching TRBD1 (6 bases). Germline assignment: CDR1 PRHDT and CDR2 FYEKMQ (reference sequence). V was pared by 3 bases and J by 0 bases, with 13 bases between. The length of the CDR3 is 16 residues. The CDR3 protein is CASSFRTERSTDTQYF. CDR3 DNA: TGTGCCAGCAGCTTCCGGACAGAGAGAAGCACAGATACGCAGTATTTT.

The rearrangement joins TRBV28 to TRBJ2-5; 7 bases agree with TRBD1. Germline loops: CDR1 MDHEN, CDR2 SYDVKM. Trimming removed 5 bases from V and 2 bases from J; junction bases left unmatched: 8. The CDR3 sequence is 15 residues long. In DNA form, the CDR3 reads TGTGCCAGCAGTGGGTCAGGGGGAAAACAAGAGACCCAGTACTTC. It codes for CASSGSGGKQETQYF.

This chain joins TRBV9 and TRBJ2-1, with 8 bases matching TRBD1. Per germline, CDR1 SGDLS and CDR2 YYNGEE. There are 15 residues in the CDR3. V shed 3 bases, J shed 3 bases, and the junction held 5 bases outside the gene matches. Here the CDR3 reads CASSADRGHYNEQFF. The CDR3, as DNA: TGTGCCAGCAGCGCCGACAGGGGCCACTACAATGAGCAGTTCTTC.

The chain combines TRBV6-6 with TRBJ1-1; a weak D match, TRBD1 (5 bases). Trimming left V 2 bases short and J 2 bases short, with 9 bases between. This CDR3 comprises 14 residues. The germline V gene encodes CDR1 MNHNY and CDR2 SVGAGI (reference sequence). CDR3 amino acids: CASSYPGVNTEAFF. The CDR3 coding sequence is TGTGCCAGCAGTTACCCGGGGGTCAACACTGAAGCTTTCTTT.

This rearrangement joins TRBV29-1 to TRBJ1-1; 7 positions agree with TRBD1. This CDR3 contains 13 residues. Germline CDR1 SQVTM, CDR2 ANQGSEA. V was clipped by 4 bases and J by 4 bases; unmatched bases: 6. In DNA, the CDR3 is TGCAGCGTTGGACAGGGTGTTATCACTGAAGCTTTCTTT. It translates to CSVGQGVITEAFF.

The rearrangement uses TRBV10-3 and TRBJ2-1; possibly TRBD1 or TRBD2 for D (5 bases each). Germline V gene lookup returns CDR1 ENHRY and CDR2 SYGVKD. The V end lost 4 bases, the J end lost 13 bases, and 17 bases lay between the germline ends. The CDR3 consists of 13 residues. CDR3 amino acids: CAISGRDEAIQFF. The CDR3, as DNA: TGTGCCATCAGTGGACGGGACGAAGCGATTCAGTTCTTC.

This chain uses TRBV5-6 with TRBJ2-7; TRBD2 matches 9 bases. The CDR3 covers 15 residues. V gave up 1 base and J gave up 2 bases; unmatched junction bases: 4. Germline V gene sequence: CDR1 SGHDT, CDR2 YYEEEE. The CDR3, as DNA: TGTGCCAGCAGCTTGAGAGCGGGGGGAACCTACGAGCAGTACTTC. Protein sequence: CASSLRAGGTYEQYF. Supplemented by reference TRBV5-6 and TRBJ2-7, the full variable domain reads DAGVTQSPTHLIKTRGQQVTLRCSPKSGHDTVSWYQQALGQGPQFIFQYYEEEERQRGNFPDRFSGHQFPNYSSELNVNALLLGDSALYLCASSLRAGGTYEQYFGPGTRLTVT.

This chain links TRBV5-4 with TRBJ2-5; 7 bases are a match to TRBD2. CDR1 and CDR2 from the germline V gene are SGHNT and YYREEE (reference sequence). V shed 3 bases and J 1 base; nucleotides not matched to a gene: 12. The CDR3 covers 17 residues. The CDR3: CASSSSATSLSQETQYF. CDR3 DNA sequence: TGTGCCAGCAGCTCGAGCGCGACTAGCCTTTCCCAAGAGACCCAGTACTTC.

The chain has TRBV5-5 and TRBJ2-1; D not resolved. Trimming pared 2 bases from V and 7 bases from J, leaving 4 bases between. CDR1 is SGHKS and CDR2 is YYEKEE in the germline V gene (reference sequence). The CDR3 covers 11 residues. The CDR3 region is CASSFRNEQFF. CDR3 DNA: TGTGCCAGCAGCTTCAGAAATGAGCAGTTCTTC.

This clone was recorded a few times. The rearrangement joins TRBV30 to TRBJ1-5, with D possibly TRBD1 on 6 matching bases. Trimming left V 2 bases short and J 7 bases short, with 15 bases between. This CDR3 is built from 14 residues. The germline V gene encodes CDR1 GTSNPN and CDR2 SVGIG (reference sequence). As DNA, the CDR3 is TGTGCCTGGAGTCTTCCGGGGGCGCGGCAGCCCCAGCATTTT. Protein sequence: CAWSLPGARQPQHF.

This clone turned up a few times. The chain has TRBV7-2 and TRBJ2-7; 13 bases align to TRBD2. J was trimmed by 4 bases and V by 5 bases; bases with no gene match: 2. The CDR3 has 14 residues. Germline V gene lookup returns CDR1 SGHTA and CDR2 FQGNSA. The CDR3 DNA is TGTGCCAGCAGCCCGGGACTAGCGGGATACGAGCAGTACTTC. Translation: CASSPGLAGYEQYF.

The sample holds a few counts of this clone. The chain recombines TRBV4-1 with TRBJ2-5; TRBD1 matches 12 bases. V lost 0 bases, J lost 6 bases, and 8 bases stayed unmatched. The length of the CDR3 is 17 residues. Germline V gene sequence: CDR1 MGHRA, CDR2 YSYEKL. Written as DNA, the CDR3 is TGCGCCAGCAGCCAAGACCAGCCGGGACAGGGGGCAAAGACCCAGTACTTC. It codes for CASSQDQPGQGAKTQYF.

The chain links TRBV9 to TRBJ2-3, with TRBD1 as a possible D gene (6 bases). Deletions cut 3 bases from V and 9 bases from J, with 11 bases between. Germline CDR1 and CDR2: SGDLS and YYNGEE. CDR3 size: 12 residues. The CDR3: CASSDTGWTQYF. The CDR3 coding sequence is TGTGCCAGCAGCGACACAGGGTGGACGCAGTATTTT.

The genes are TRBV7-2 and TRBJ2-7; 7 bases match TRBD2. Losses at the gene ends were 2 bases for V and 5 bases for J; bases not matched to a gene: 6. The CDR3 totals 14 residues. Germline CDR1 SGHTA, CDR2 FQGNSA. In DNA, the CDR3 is TGTGCCAGCAGCTTAAGCACTAGCGCGAACGAGCAGTACTTC. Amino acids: CASSLSTSANEQYF.

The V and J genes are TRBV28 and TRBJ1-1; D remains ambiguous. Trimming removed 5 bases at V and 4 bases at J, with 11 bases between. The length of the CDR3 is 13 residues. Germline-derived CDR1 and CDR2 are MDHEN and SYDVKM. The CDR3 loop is CASSHPQGTEAFF. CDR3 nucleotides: TGTGCCAGCAGTCACCCACAAGGCACTGAAGCTTTCTTT.

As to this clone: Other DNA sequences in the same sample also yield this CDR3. DNA for the CDR3: TGTGCCTGGAGTGTGGACAGGAACACTGAAGCTTTCTTT. Its translation is CAWSVDRNTEAFF. The chain recombines TRBV30 with TRBJ1-1; possibly TRBD1 for D (6 bases). V shed 0 bases and J shed 1 base, with 6 bases lying between them. CDR1 is GTSNPN, CDR2 SVGIG, per germline (reference sequence). CDR3 length: 13 residues.